These 20 T cell receptor beta chains came from one sample sequenced in a study of cytomegalovirus exposure and HLA in healthy donors. PCR amplification relied on 60 Vbeta primers (plus 13 Jbeta primers). Clones were sequenced by immunoSEQ multiplex PCR, and TCRdb holds only the in-frame ones, with some missing. The sample contains 110,000 or so clones, about 79% of which appear only once. The sequenced material came from PBMCs. These receptors all come from a woman aged 18-29 years in good health and CMV-seronegative.

The chain is built from TRBV7-2 and TRBJ2-5, with unresolved D. The CDR3 runs to 14 residues. The V gene lost 5 bases and the J gene lost 1 base, with 11 bases spanning the gap. The V gene's germline CDR1 is SGHTA and CDR2 FQGNSA. CDR3 nucleotides: TGTGCCAGCAGCCTTACATACCCCCAAGAGACCCAGTACTTC. Amino acid sequence: CASSLTYPQETQYF.

The chain joins TRBV5-6 to TRBJ1-1; unclear D gene. V was trimmed by 0 bases and J by 8 bases, leaving 8 bases between them. This CDR3 is built from 12 residues. Looked up from germline, CDR1 is SGHDT and CDR2 is YYEEEE. The CDR3 nucleotides read TGTGCCAGCAGCTTGGTTCCCACAGAAGCTTTCTTT. It is translated as CASSLVPTEAFF.

The rearrangement links TRBV25-1 to TRBJ2-3; 8 nucleotides agree with TRBD2. The CDR3 has 15 amino acids. Germline CDR1 and CDR2: MGHDK and SYGVNS. V shed 2 bases and J 6 bases; nucleotides not matched to a gene: 7. The CDR3 DNA follows: TGTGCCAGCAGTGAACCCGGGAGGGCCAGTGATACGCAGTATTTT. Translated: CASSEPGRASDTQYF.

This clone was seen more than once but under ten times. Other DNA sequences in the same sample also yield this CDR3. The chain employs TRBV6-4 and TRBJ2-1; 10 bases align to TRBD2. This CDR3 region has 15 residues. V shed 0 bases and J 7 bases; nucleotides not matched to a gene: 3. Germline lookup yields CDR1 MRHNA and CDR2 SNTAGT. The CDR3 reads CASSDSAGGPNEQFF. The CDR3 nucleotides are TGTGCCAGCAGTGACTCAGCGGGGGGGCCGAATGAGCAGTTCTTC.

V usage is TRBV4-1 and J usage is TRBJ1-4, with a tentative D call TRBD1 (6 bases). Trimming shortened V by 0 bases and J by 5 bases, and 10 bases separated the two germline ends. This CDR3 is built from 15 residues. Germline loops: CDR1 MGHRA, CDR2 YSYEKL. CDR3 in amino acids: CASSQDPGTNEKLFF. The CDR3 nucleotides are TGCGCCAGCAGCCAAGATCCGGGGACAAATGAAAAACTGTTTTTT.

V gene TRBV4-1 combines with J gene TRBJ1-3, with no clear D. The germline CDR1 and CDR2 sequences are MGHRA and YSYEKL. V lost 3 bases, J lost 0 bases, and 9 bases lay in between. The CDR3 totals 15 residues. The CDR3 loop reads CASSQAPVSGNTIYF. The CDR3 DNA is TGCGCCAGCAGCCAGGCCCCCGTCTCTGGAAACACCATATATTTT.

The CDR3 sequence: CASSESWGGSNEQFF. Here the CDR3 DNA reads TGTGCCAGCAGTGAATCGTGGGGGGGCAGTAATGAGCAGTTCTTC. This chain uses TRBV25-1 with TRBJ2-1, with D maybe TRBD2 (7 bases). The CDR3 contains 15 residues. Trimming pared 1 base from V and 7 bases from J, leaving 14 bases between. Germline assignment: CDR1 MGHDK and CDR2 SYGVNS.

The chain joins TRBV11-2 to TRBJ1-2; no clear D gene. In germline, CDR1 is SGHAT, CDR2 FQNNGV. V lost 5 bases to trimming and J lost 8 bases, with 15 bases between them. The CDR3 spans 13 residues. CDR3 region: CASSKTDGGGYTF. In nucleotides, the CDR3 is TGTGCCAGCAGCAAGACCGACGGAGGGGGCTACACCTTC.

The chain uses TRBV9 and TRBJ1-2, with TRBD1 identical over 10 bases. With 2 bases clipped from V and 6 bases from J, the junction kept 10 bases outside the gene matches. CDR3 length equals 16 residues. Per the germline V gene, CDR1 is SGDLS and CDR2 is YYNGEE. The CDR3 spells CASSVGTGAGWDGYTF. The CDR3 DNA is TGTGCCAGCAGCGTCGGGACAGGGGCAGGTTGGGATGGCTACACCTTC.

The chain employs TRBV28 and TRBJ2-2, with 7 bases identical to TRBD1. Germline V gene lookup returns CDR1 MDHEN and CDR2 SYDVKM. The ends lost 7 bases at V and 6 bases at J; junction bases unmatched: 5. The CDR3 totals 13 residues. The CDR3 sequence is CASILQGAGELFF. CDR3 nucleotides: TGTGCCAGCATCCTCCAGGGGGCCGGGGAGCTGTTTTTT.

CDR3 residues: CASSSTSGGPNEQFF. Written as DNA, the CDR3 is TGCGCCAGCAGCTCGACTAGCGGGGGACCCAATGAGCAGTTCTTC. The V call is TRBV5-1, the J call TRBJ2-1, with TRBD2 matching 12 bases. Germline V CDR1 and CDR2: SGHRS, YFSETQ. J lost 6 bases, V lost 3 bases, and 4 bases had no gene match. CDR3 length equals 15 residues. The whole variable domain, remainder taken from reference TRBV5-1 and TRBJ2-1, is KAGVTQTPRYLIKTRGQQVTLSCSPISGHRSVSWYQQTPGQGLQFLFEYFSETQRNKGNFPGRFSGRQFSNSRSEMNVSTLELGDSALYLCASSSTSGGPNEQFFGPGTRLTVL.

This clone was detected only once. The chain joins TRBV30 to TRBJ2-5; D might be TRBD1 (7 bases). Germline V gives CDR1 GTSNPN, CDR2 SVGIG (reference sequence). The CDR3 consists of 15 residues. Trimming removed 3 bases at V and 5 bases at J, with 19 bases between. CDR3 nucleotides: TGTGCCTGGAGCAATGACAGGGCGGGATGGGAGACCCAGTACTTC. Encoded protein: CAWSNDRAGWETQYF.

The chain has TRBV5-6 and TRBJ1-1, with TRBD1 matching 7 bases. V was clipped by 5 bases and J by 1 base; unmatched bases: 8. The CDR3 is made up of 15 amino acids. Germline-derived CDR1 and CDR2 are SGHDT and YYEEEE. The CDR3 nucleotides are TGTGCCAGCAGGGGGCACAGGGGCACGAACACTGAAGCTTTCTTT. This translates into CASRGHRGTNTEAFF. Complete variable domain (other parts from reference TRBV5-6 and TRBJ1-1): DAGVTQSPTHLIKTRGQQVTLRCSPKSGHDTVSWYQQALGQGPQFIFQYYEEEERQRGNFPDRFSGHQFPNYSSELNVNALLLGDSALYLCASRGHRGTNTEAFFGQGTRLTVV.

The chain is built from TRBV2 and TRBJ1-5; a possible D gene is TRBD1 (5 bases). The CDR3 consists of 13 residues. The germline V and J ends were trimmed by 7 bases and 3 bases, with 10 bases remaining between them. Germline CDR1 is SNHLY and CDR2 is FYNNEI. Written as DNA, the CDR3 is TGTGCCAGCAATCAGGGAATCAATCAGCCCCAGCATTTT. Residues: CASNQGINQPQHF.

The genes are TRBV7-2 and TRBJ1-3; weak D call: TRBD1 (6 bases). From germline, CDR1 is SGHTA and CDR2 FQGNSA. Trimming shortened V by 4 bases and J by 0 bases, and 16 bases separated the two germline ends. The CDR3 runs to 17 residues. CDR3 coding DNA: TGTGCCAGCAGCTCGATCGACAGGAGAAGCTCTGGAAACACCATATATTTT. Its protein product is CASSSIDRRSSGNTIYF.

The V gene is TRBV7-2, the J gene TRBJ2-7; 7 bases line up with TRBD1. The ends lost 5 bases at V and 4 bases at J; junction bases unmatched: 11. Germline V gives CDR1 SGHTA, CDR2 FQGNSA. The CDR3 contains 15 residues. DNA for the CDR3: TGTGCCAGCAGCCCCACATTCCGGGACAGTTACGAGCAGTACTTC. Encoded protein: CASSPTFRDSYEQYF.

This clone was seen once. The genes are TRBV7-2 and TRBJ2-7, with TRBD2 as a possible D gene (7 bases). The CDR3 is made up of 13 amino acids. V was pared by 3 bases and J by 6 bases, with 12 bases between. Germline CDR1 is SGHTA and CDR2 is FQGNSA. The CDR3 protein is CASSFNRGGEQYF. DNA of the CDR3: TGTGCCAGCAGCTTTAATAGGGGGGGCGAGCAGTACTTC.

This clone appeared once. The rearrangement links TRBV4-1 to TRBJ1-5; unclear D gene. Germline CDR1 is MGHRA and CDR2 is YSYEKL. CDR3 size: 15 residues. V was clipped by 0 bases and J by 1 base, with 7 bases between them. This CDR3 is CASSQDRLSNQPQHF. The CDR3, as DNA: TGCGCCAGCAGCCAAGATCGACTAAGCAATCAGCCCCAGCATTTT.

The chain carries TRBV30 and TRBJ1-4, with D perhaps TRBD1 (6 bases). This CDR3 spans 16 amino acids. Trimming took off 2 bases at V and 8 bases at J, with 21 bases between the two ends. Germline loops: CDR1 GTSNPN, CDR2 SVGIG (reference sequence). This CDR3 is CAWSSAGASVWEKLFF. CDR3 sequence (DNA): TGTGCCTGGAGTTCGGCAGGGGCGAGTGTTTGGGAAAAACTGTTTTTT. Filled out from reference TRBV30 and TRBJ1-4, the complete variable domain reads SQTIHQWPATLVQPVGSPLSLECTVEGTSNPNLYWYRQAAGRGLQLLFYSVGIGQISSEVPQNLSASRPQDRQFILSSKKLLLSDSGFYLCAWSSAGASVWEKLFFGSGTQLSVL.

This rearrangement joins TRBV2 to TRBJ1-1; 8 bases are shared with TRBD1. V lost 6 bases and J lost 4; bases outside the gene matches: 4. The CDR3 contains 13 residues. Germline V gene data show CDR1 as SNHLY and CDR2 as FYNNEI. The CDR3 sequence: CASRTGAVTEAFF. CDR3 coding DNA: TGTGCCAGCAGGACAGGGGCGGTCACTGAAGCTTTCTTT.